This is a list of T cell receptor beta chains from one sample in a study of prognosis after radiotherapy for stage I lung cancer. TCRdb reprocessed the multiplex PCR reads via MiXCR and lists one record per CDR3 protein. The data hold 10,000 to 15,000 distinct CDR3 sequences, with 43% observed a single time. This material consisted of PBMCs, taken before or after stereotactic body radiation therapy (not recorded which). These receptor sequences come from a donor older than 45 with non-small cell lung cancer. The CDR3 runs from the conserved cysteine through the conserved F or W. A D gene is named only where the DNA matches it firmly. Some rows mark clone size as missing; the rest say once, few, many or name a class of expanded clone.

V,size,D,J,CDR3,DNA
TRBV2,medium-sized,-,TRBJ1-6,CASRDFQAGNSPLHF,TGTGCCAGCCGGGACTTCCAGGCTGGTAATTCACCCCTCCACTTT
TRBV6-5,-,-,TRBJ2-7,CASSSDVRFSYEQYF,TGTGCCAGCAGTTCGGACGTACGCTTCTCCTACGAGCAGTACTTC
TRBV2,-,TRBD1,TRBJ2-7,CDSRPDRAYEQYF,TGCGACAGCAGACCCGACAGGGCCTACGAGCAGTACTTC
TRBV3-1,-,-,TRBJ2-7,CASSQTGTGNEQYF,TGTGCCAGCAGCCAAACCGGGACCGGAAACGAGCAGTACTTC
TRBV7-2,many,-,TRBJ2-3,CASSGNRGTDTQYF,TGTGCCAGCAGCGGAAACAGGGGCACAGATACGCAGTATTTT
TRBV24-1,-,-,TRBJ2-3,CATSDLLGGSTDTQYF,TGTGCCACCAGTGATTTGCTAGGAGGGAGCACAGATACGCAGTATTTT
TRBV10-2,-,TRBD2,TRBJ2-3,CSSSASGATDTQYF,TGCTCCAGCAGTGCTAGCGGGGCCACAGATACGCAGTATTTT
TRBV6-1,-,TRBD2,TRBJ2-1,CASSSTGEIAGGSYNEQFF,TGTGCCAGCAGCAGTACAGGAGAGATAGCGGGAGGTTCCTACAATGAGCAGTTCTTC
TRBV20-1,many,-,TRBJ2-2,CSARENRANTGELFF,TGCAGTGCTAGAGAGAACAGGGCGAACACCGGGGAGCTGTTTTTT
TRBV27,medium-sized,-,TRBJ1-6,CASSFGQGYYNSPLHF,TGTGCCAGCAGTTTTGGCCAGGGGTACTATAATTCACCCCTCCACTTT
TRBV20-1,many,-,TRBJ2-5,CSASTLLQETQYF,TGCAGTGCTAGTACACTACTACAAGAGACCCAGTACTTC